These 20 T cell receptor beta chains were all obtained from the same sample, sequenced in a study of shared clonotypes between healthy human individuals. Using immunoSEQ multiplex PCR, the repertoire was profiled, and TCRdb retains in-frame clones only, with some absent. The repertoire holds around 2,000,000 clones, with about 95% as singletons. CD45RO-negative cells were positively selected for CCR7, leaving out terminally differentiated effector memory CD45RA+ cells. Specimen: naive CD8+ T cells sorted from blood. The receptors here all came from a man between 18 and 29 years old in good health.

This chain joins TRBV28 and TRBJ2-6, with TRBD1 matching over 7 bases. Germline-derived CDR1 and CDR2 are MDHEN and SYDVKM. V gave up 2 bases and J gave up 3 bases; unmatched junction bases: 7. The CDR3 contains 17 residues. The CDR3 nucleotides read TGTGCCAGCAGTTTAGACAGGGTGTCCCTTGGGGCCAACGTCCTGACTTTC. Translated, it gives CASSLDRVSLGANVLTF.

This clone turned up a few times. The CDR3 sequence is CASSESPAVPAYEQYF. In DNA form, the CDR3 reads TGTGCCAGCAGTGAATCCCCGGCTGTGCCGGCCTACGAGCAGTACTTC. This chain uses TRBV25-1 with TRBJ2-7; D unresolved. V was pared by 1 base and J by 2 bases, with 15 bases between. The CDR3 loop spans 16 amino acids. The germline V gene encodes CDR1 MGHDK and CDR2 SYGVNS.

The chain carries TRBV2 and TRBJ2-7; 12 nucleotides line up with TRBD1. Trimming cost V 3 bases and J 4 bases; bases outside gene matches: 7. In germline, CDR1 is SNHLY, CDR2 FYNNEI. The CDR3 spans 16 residues. The CDR3 loop reads CASSDGTGGMGYEQYF. CDR3 DNA sequence: TGTGCCAGCAGTGACGGGACAGGGGGCATGGGATACGAGCAGTACTTC. Using reference TRBV2 and TRBJ2-7 for the parts outside the CDR3, the full variable domain is EPEVTQTPSHQVTQMGQEVILRCVPISNHLYFYWYRQILGQKVEFLVSFYNNEISEKSEIFDDQFSVERPDGSNFTLKIRSTKLEDSAMYFCASSDGTGGMGYEQYFGPGTRLTVT.

The gene calls are TRBV19 and TRBJ1-1; D gene uncertain. V was pared by 9 bases and J by 8 bases, with 16 bases between. In germline, CDR1 is LNHDA, CDR2 SQIVND (reference sequence). CDR3 size: 12 residues. The CDR3 spells CASRRNEVEAFF. DNA for the CDR3: TGTGCCAGCAGACGAAACGAAGTAGAAGCTTTCTTT.

V is TRBV7-6 and J is TRBJ2-1; the D is unclear. Germline lookup yields CDR1 SGHVS and CDR2 FNYEAQ. Trimming removed 0 bases from V and 2 bases from J, with 11 bases in between. The CDR3 length is 16 residues. The CDR3 sequence: CASSLARTVAYNEQFF. The DNA for the CDR3 is TGTGCCAGCAGCTTAGCGCGGACGGTTGCCTACAATGAGCAGTTCTTC.

The chain couples TRBV14 to TRBJ2-3; D is perhaps TRBD1 (6 bases). CDR1 and CDR2 (germline): SGHDN, FVKESK. This CDR3 has 17 amino acids. V lost 1 base to trimming and J lost 0 bases, with 14 bases between them. The CDR3 region is CASSQGRGYASTDTQYF. CDR3 nucleotides: TGTGCCAGCAGCCAAGGAAGGGGGTACGCTAGCACAGATACGCAGTATTTT.

The chain is built from TRBV6-5 and TRBJ2-7; the D gene is possibly TRBD1 (5 bases). Germline V gives CDR1 MNHEY, CDR2 SVGAGI. V was shortened by 5 bases and J by 2 bases, with 13 bases between the two germline ends. The CDR3 totals 14 residues. DNA of the CDR3: TGTGCCAGCAGTGGGCAGGGAATTCCCTACGAGCAGTACTTC. Encoded protein: CASSGQGIPYEQYF.

The V gene is TRBV12-5, the J gene TRBJ2-5; D uncertain. Trimming pared 2 bases from V and 2 bases from J, leaving 12 bases between. Looked up from germline, CDR1 is LGHNT and CDR2 is FRNRAP. CDR3 length: 15 residues. CDR3 in amino acids: CASGLWAGAQETQYF. CDR3 sequence (DNA): TGTGCTAGTGGTTTGTGGGCAGGAGCTCAAGAGACCCAGTACTTC.

The chain carries TRBV6-5 and TRBJ2-5; no reliable D call. Trimming cost V 0 bases and J 5 bases, with 10 bases left between them. The CDR3 sequence is 14 residues long. Germline V gene sequence: CDR1 MNHEY, CDR2 SVGAGI. The CDR3 DNA sequence: TGTGCCAGCAGTTACTCGGAGAACGGGGAGACCCAGTACTTC. It specifies CASSYSENGETQYF.

This clone was observed once. The V call is TRBV28, the J call TRBJ2-7, with D hard to call. Germline CDR1 reads MDHEN; CDR2 reads SYDVKM. V was clipped by 2 bases and J by 6 bases, with 8 bases between them. The CDR3 covers 12 residues. The CDR3: CASSLRVGEQYF. Written as DNA, the CDR3 is TGTGCCAGCAGTTTAAGGGTCGGCGAGCAGTACTTC. The full variable domain, completed using reference TRBV28 and TRBJ2-7, is DVKVTQSSRYLVKRTGEKVFLECVQDMDHENMFWYRQDPGLGLRLIYFSYDVKMKEKGDIPEGYSVSREKKERFSLILESASTNQTSMYLCASSLRVGEQYFGPGTRLTVT.

The chain has TRBV7-2 and TRBJ2-7; D remains ambiguous. The CDR3 is 14 residues long. The germline CDR1 and CDR2 sequences are SGHTA and FQGNSA. The V end was cut by 1 base, the J end by 5 bases, with 12 bases between. The CDR3 DNA is TGTGCCAGCAGCTTAGGTTATTTGGCTAACGAGCAGTACTTC. Protein: CASSLGYLANEQYF.

The rearrangement links TRBV11-2 to TRBJ2-2; D not resolved. V lost 8 bases to trimming and J lost 0 bases, with 7 bases between them. The CDR3 consists of 13 residues. Germline CDR1 reads SGHAT; CDR2 reads FQNNGV. The CDR3 region has the DNA TGTGCCAGCCGCAGCGCGAACACCGGGGAGCTGTTTTTT. It yields the protein CASRSANTGELFF.

This clone was recorded a few times. Other nucleotide sequences from this sample produce the same CDR3. The gene calls are TRBV5-1 and TRBJ2-7; 9 bases fit TRBD1. Germline CDR1 reads SGHRS; CDR2 reads YFSETQ. V trimming: 3 bases; J trimming: 1 base; junction bases outside the gene matches: 2. The CDR3 spans 14 residues. The CDR3 loop is CASSSGTGSYEQYF. Here the CDR3 DNA reads TGCGCCAGCAGCTCCGGGACAGGGTCCTACGAGCAGTACTTC. The variable domain in full, completed from reference TRBV5-1 and TRBJ2-7, reads KAGVTQTPRYLIKTRGQQVTLSCSPISGHRSVSWYQQTPGQGLQFLFEYFSETQRNKGNFPGRFSGRQFSNSRSEMNVSTLELGDSALYLCASSSGTGSYEQYFGPGTRLTVT.

The chain joins TRBV6-5 to TRBJ2-7, with 9 bases aligning to TRBD2. The CDR3 spans 14 residues. The trim removed 2 bases at V and 6 bases at J, leaving 5 bases unmatched. Germline lookup yields CDR1 MNHEY and CDR2 SVGAGI. The CDR3 nucleotides are TGTGCCAGCAGTTACACCGGACTAGCGCTCGAGCAGTACTTC. It encodes CASSYTGLALEQYF.

The genes are TRBV18 and TRBJ2-3; D may correspond to TRBD1 or TRBD2 (5 bases each). With 3 bases removed from V and 0 bases from J, the gap between germline ends came to 13 bases. Looked up from germline, CDR1 is KGHSH and CDR2 is LQKENI. This CDR3 region has 16 residues. The CDR3 is CASSPTGTDSTDTQYF. In DNA form, the CDR3 reads TGTGCCAGCTCACCCACCGGGACGGATAGCACAGATACGCAGTATTTT. Full variable domain (outside the CDR3, taken from reference TRBV18 and TRBJ2-3): NAGVMQNPRHLVRRRGQEARLRCSPMKGHSHVYWYRQLPEEGLKFMVYLQKENIIDESGMPKERFSAEFPKEGPSILRIQQVVRGDSAAYFCASSPTGTDSTDTQYFGPGTRLTVL.

The rearrangement uses TRBV4-3 and TRBJ1-6; D ambiguous. The CDR3 contains 16 residues. Germline values: CDR1 LGHNA, CDR2 YSLEER. Deletions cut 0 bases from V and 3 bases from J, with 9 bases between. DNA for the CDR3: TGCGCCAGCAGCCAAGAAGACGGTATCTATAATTCACCCCTCCACTTT. It encodes CASSQEDGIYNSPLHF.

The chain couples TRBV14 to TRBJ2-7; TRBD1 matches at 7 bases. CDR1 and CDR2 (germline): SGHDN, FVKESK. Trimming at V came to 4 bases and at J to 7 bases, leaving 7 bases not matched to a gene. The CDR3 has 13 amino acids. The CDR3, as DNA: TGTGCCAGCAGCCGAGGGGGCCCGCGAGAGCAGTACTTC. Protein product: CASSRGGPREQYF.

V and J are TRBV4-3 and TRBJ1-1; TRBD1 matches at 7 bases. The germline CDR1 and CDR2 sequences are LGHNA and YSLEER. Trimming cost V 1 base and J 0 bases; bases outside gene matches: 2. The CDR3 runs to 15 residues. This CDR3 reads CASSQAGTVNTEAFF. Here the CDR3 DNA reads TGCGCCAGCAGCCAAGCCGGGACAGTGAACACTGAAGCTTTCTTT.

The chain joins TRBV29-1 to TRBJ2-2, with 7 positions matching TRBD1. Trimming cost V 7 bases and J 0 bases; bases outside gene matches: 8. Germline CDR1 is SQVTM and CDR2 is ANQGSEA. CDR3 size: 15 residues. CDR3 residues: CSASRQGSNTGELFF. The CDR3 DNA follows: TGCAGCGCGTCCAGACAGGGCTCGAACACCGGGGAGCTGTTTTTT.

The rearrangement links TRBV11-2 to TRBJ2-1; a weak D match, TRBD2 (6 bases). This CDR3 spans 15 amino acids. Looked up from germline, CDR1 is SGHAT and CDR2 is FQNNGV. With 5 bases removed from V and 0 bases from J, the gap between germline ends came to 11 bases. CDR3 protein: CASSGGGSSYNEQFF. CDR3 nucleotides: TGTGCCAGCAGCGGGGGAGGAAGCTCCTACAATGAGCAGTTCTTC. Full variable domain (remainder filled in from reference TRBV11-2 and TRBJ2-1): EAGVAQSPRYKIIEKRQSVAFWCNPISGHATLYWYQQILGQGPKLLIQFQNNGVVDDSQLPKDRFSAERLKGVDSTLKIQPAKLEDSAVYLCASSGGGSSYNEQFFGPGTRLTVL.